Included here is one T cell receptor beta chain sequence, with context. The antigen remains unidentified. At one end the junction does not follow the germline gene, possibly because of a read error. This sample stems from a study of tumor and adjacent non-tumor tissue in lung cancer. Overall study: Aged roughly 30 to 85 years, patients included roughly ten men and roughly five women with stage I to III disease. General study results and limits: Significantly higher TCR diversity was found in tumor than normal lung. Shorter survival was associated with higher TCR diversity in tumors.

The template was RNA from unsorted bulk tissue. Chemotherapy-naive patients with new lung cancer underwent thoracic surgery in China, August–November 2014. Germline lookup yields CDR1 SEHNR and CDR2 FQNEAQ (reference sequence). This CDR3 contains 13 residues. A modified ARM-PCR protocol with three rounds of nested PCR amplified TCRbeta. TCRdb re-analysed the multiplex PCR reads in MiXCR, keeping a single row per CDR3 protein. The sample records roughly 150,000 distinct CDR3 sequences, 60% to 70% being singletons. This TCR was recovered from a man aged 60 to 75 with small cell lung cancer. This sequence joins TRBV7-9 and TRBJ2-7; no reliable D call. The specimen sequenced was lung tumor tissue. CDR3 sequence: CTSNPPLPYEQYF. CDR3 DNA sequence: TGTACCAGCAACCCTCCCCTACCCTACGAGCAGTACTTC.